This TCR beta chain comes out of a study of blood T cell repertoires in COVID-19. In germline, CDR1 is LNHDA, CDR2 SQIVND (reference sequence). V lost 3 bases and J lost 6; bases outside the gene matches: 3. This CDR3 has 15 amino acids. The table came from immunoSEQ multiplex PCR; TCRdb's copy has only in-frame clones and leaves some out. The sample carries roughly 500,000 clones, 80% to 90% recorded once. Source material: peripheral blood. The rearrangement uses TRBV19 and TRBJ1-5; TRBD1 matches at 12 bases. The sequence was collected from a man aged 18 to 30 with COVID-19, enrolled during active disease. CDR3 in amino acids: CASSIGDRGRQPQHF. The CDR3 DNA is TGTGCCAGTAGTATCGGGGACAGGGGGCGTCAGCCCCAGCATTTT. The full variable domain, in which reference TRBV19 and TRBJ1-5 provide the parts outside the CDR3, is DGGITQSPKYLFRKEGQNVTLSCEQNLNHDAMYWYRQDPGQGLRLIYYSQIVNDFQKGDIAEGYSVSREKKESFPLTVTSAQKNPTAFYLCASSIGDRGRQPQHFGDGTRLSIL.